Listed here are 24 T cell receptor beta chains from one sample, sequenced in a study of blood T cell repertoires in COVID-19. Measured with immunoSEQ multiplex PCR; TCRdb has only the in-frame clones, and not every one. This sample carries about 370,000 clones, nearly 90% of them seen once, and the ten largest clones take about 6.8%. Sequences were obtained from peripheral blood. Receptors originate from a man between 18 and 35 years old with active or convalescent COVID-19.

V gene TRBV5-1 combines with J gene TRBJ2-2; D possibly corresponds to TRBD1 (6 bases). Per germline, CDR1 SGHRS and CDR2 YFSETQ. This CDR3 is built from 15 residues. The V and J ends lost 8 bases and 2 bases respectively, with 16 bases between them. This CDR3 reads CASKTGQPNTGELFF. Here the CDR3 DNA reads TGCGCCAGTAAAACAGGACAGCCCAACACCGGGGAGCTGTTTTTT.

The V and J genes are TRBV4-3 and TRBJ2-3; 8 bases line up with TRBD1. The CDR3 sequence is 16 residues long. After removal of 0 bases from V and 4 bases from J, the junction contained 6 bases not matched to a gene. Germline V gives CDR1 LGHNA, CDR2 YSLEER. CDR3 sequence reads: CASSQDLDRVADTQYF. CDR3 sequence (DNA): TGCGCCAGCAGCCAAGATCTGGACAGGGTGGCAGATACGCAGTATTTT.

This chain connects TRBV9 to TRBJ2-1; 8 bases are a match to TRBD1. The CDR3 contains 16 residues. CDR1 is SGDLS, CDR2 YYNGEE, per germline. The V gene end was trimmed by 6 bases and the J gene end by 1 base; junction bases not matched to a gene: 9. CDR3 protein: CASTLDRERSYNEQFF. In DNA, the CDR3 is TGTGCCAGCACCCTGGACAGGGAGAGGTCCTACAATGAGCAGTTCTTC.

This clone was recorded a few times. The chain is built from TRBV14 and TRBJ2-3, with TRBD1 identical over 9 bases. The CDR3 is made up of 15 amino acids. Germline V CDR1 and CDR2: SGHDN, FVKESK. The V and J ends lost 2 bases and 1 base, in that order; junction bases with no gene match: 1. Here the CDR3 reads CASSQTGGRTDTQYF. For the CDR3, the DNA is TGTGCCAGCAGCCAAACAGGGGGCCGCACAGATACGCAGTATTTT.

This chain uses TRBV7-2 with TRBJ2-2, with 9 bases that match TRBD1. Germline V gene sequence: CDR1 SGHTA, CDR2 FQGNSA. V was pared by 5 bases and J by 6 bases, with 10 bases of the junction left unmatched. The CDR3 contains 16 residues. Written as DNA, the CDR3 is TGTGCCAGCAGCGACAACAGGGGGCTCGGGCCCGGGGAGCTGTTTTTT. Encoded protein: CASSDNRGLGPGELFF.

The chain employs TRBV2 and TRBJ2-2; the D is unclear. CDR1 is SNHLY, CDR2 FYNNEI, per germline. The V and J ends lost 3 bases and 3 bases respectively, with 5 bases between them. The CDR3 has 13 residues. CDR3 DNA: TGTGCCAGCAGTGAGGGCTACACCGGGGAGCTGTTTTTT. It codes for CASSEGYTGELFF.

The chain is built from TRBV9 and TRBJ2-1, with D possibly TRBD1 on 6 matching bases. CDR1 SGDLS and CDR2 YYNGEE come from the germline V gene. The CDR3 length is 15 residues. The V end lost 0 bases, the J end lost 4 bases, and 11 bases lay between the germline ends. CDR3 in DNA: TGTGCCAGCAGCGTAGGATACGGGACATACAATGAGCAGTTCTTC. Its translation: CASSVGYGTYNEQFF.

The rearrangement links TRBV30 to TRBJ2-7; TRBD1 might be the D (6 bases). This CDR3 contains 15 residues. Germline CDR1 is GTSNPN and CDR2 is SVGIG (reference sequence). Trimming cost V 0 bases and J 1 base, with 13 bases left between them. The CDR3 DNA sequence: TGTGCCTGGAGTGTACAGCAGGGGTGGTCCTACGAGCAGTACTTC. Its protein product is CAWSVQQGWSYEQYF.

This chain uses TRBV2 with TRBJ1-4; D gene uncertain. Germline CDR1 reads SNHLY; CDR2 reads FYNNEI. The CDR3 sequence is 13 residues long. Trimming removed 4 bases from V and 4 bases from J, with 7 bases in between. CDR3 nucleotide sequence: TGTGCCAGCAGTGTGGGCTATAATGAAAAACTGTTTTTT. Translated, it gives CASSVGYNEKLFF.

This chain links TRBV7-2 with TRBJ1-5; 10 nucleotides match TRBD1. Germline V gene data show CDR1 as SGHTA and CDR2 as FQGNSA. V trimming: 2 bases; J trimming: 4 bases; junction bases outside the gene matches: 2. The CDR3 has 15 residues. CDR3 residues: CASSLTGQGNQPQHF. CDR3 bases: TGTGCCAGCAGCTTAACGGGACAGGGGAATCAGCCCCAGCATTTT.

This clone appeared a single time. This CDR3 is CASSLKNRVDTQYF. For the CDR3, the DNA is TGTGCCAGCAGCTTAAAAAACAGGGTTGATACGCAGTATTTT. The V and J genes are TRBV11-2 and TRBJ2-3, with D perhaps matching TRBD1 (6 bases). V lost 2 bases to trimming and J lost 6 bases, with 12 bases between them. Germline CDR1 SGHAT, CDR2 FQNNGV. The CDR3 loop spans 14 amino acids.

V is TRBV7-7 and J is TRBJ2-7, with 7 nucleotides matching TRBD1. CDR1 and CDR2 from the germline V gene are SSHAT and FNYEAQ (reference sequence). Germline trimming cut 0 bases from V and 6 bases from J; bases unmatched to any gene: 2. CDR3 length: 13 amino acids. CDR3: CASSLADRAEQYF. DNA for the CDR3: TGTGCCAGCAGCTTAGCAGACAGGGCCGAGCAGTACTTC.

The chain employs TRBV7-2 and TRBJ2-7, with TRBD2 matching 9 bases. The CDR3 totals 14 residues. From germline, CDR1 is SGHTA and CDR2 FQGNSA. V lost 5 bases, J lost 0 bases, and 2 bases stayed unmatched. The CDR3 is CASSLSGSSYEQYF. The CDR3 bases are TGTGCCAGCAGCCTTAGCGGGAGCTCCTACGAGCAGTACTTC.

The J gene is TRBJ1-2, the V gene TRBV6-5; D remains unclear. The CDR3 runs to 12 residues. The germline V gene encodes CDR1 MNHEY and CDR2 SVGAGI. Between the trimmed V and J ends, which lost 7 bases and 4 bases, there was a span of 10 bases. The chain's CDR3 is CASTKEGYGYTF. DNA for the CDR3: TGTGCCAGCACCAAGGAGGGCTATGGCTACACCTTC.

This rearrangement joins TRBV3-1 (or the pseudogene TRBV3-2) to TRBJ1-1, with a weak D call TRBD1 (5 bases). The CDR3 is 15 residues long. The V end lost 3 bases, the J end lost 1 base, and 12 bases lay between the germline ends. The germline gives CDR1 LGHDT, CDR2 YNNKEL (reference sequence). The CDR3 region is CASSQLQASNTEAFF. CDR3 coding DNA: TGTGCCAGCAGCCAGTTACAGGCATCGAACACTGAAGCTTTCTTT.

CDR3 nucleotide sequence: TGTGCCAGCAGACAAACCGGGACTAGTTATCGAGAGACCCAGTACTTC. As protein: CASRQTGTSYRETQYF. The chain recombines TRBV7-2 with TRBJ2-5; TRBD2 agrees at 8 bases. CDR1 is SGHTA, CDR2 FQGNSA, per germline. The CDR3 length is 16 residues. V trimming: 6 bases; J trimming: 4 bases; junction bases outside the gene matches: 13.

The V call is TRBV12-3 or TRBV12-4, the J call TRBJ1-2; no firm D call. V shed 3 bases and J shed 4 bases, with 6 bases lying between them. The CDR3 runs to 12 residues. The CDR3 region has the DNA TGTGCCAGCAGTTTGGAGGTCTATGGCTACACCTTC. Translation: CASSLEVYGYTF.

This clone was seen more than once but under ten times. CDR3: CASSPTWTDTTEAFF. CDR3 nucleotides: TGTGCCAGCTCACCAACTTGGACAGACACCACTGAAGCTTTCTTT. The rearrangement uses TRBV18 and TRBJ1-1; maybe TRBD1 (6 bases). This CDR3 region has 15 residues. Trimming took 2 bases from V and 4 from J, leaving 14 bases between them. Looked up from germline, CDR1 is KGHSH and CDR2 is LQKENI.

This chain joins TRBV20-1 and TRBJ1-4; D not resolved. V was trimmed by 3 bases and J by 3 bases, leaving 8 bases between them. This CDR3 has 13 residues. Germline CDR1 reads DFQATT; CDR2 reads SNEGSKA (reference sequence). This chain's CDR3 is CSASPGSNEKLFF. The CDR3 DNA sequence: TGCAGTGCTAGTCCGGGATCTAATGAAAAACTGTTTTTT.

The V gene is TRBV5-6, the J gene TRBJ1-5, with 11 bases fitting TRBD1. The CDR3 totals 16 residues. Per the germline V gene, CDR1 is SGHDT and CDR2 is YYEEEE. Losses at the gene ends were 2 bases for V and 7 bases for J; bases not matched to a gene: 8. The CDR3 region has the DNA TGTGCCAGCAGCTTTTGGACAGGGGGCTCGAAACAGCCCCAGCATTTT. Encoded protein: CASSFWTGGSKQPQHF. The whole variable domain, remainder taken from reference TRBV5-6 and TRBJ1-5, is DAGVTQSPTHLIKTRGQQVTLRCSPKSGHDTVSWYQQALGQGPQFIFQYYEEEERQRGNFPDRFSGHQFPNYSSELNVNALLLGDSALYLCASSFWTGGSKQPQHFGDGTRLSIL.

The chain joins TRBV5-5 to TRBJ1-2; tentatively, D is TRBD1 (5 bases). Germline CDR1 is SGHKS and CDR2 is YYEKEE (reference sequence). The V gene lost 0 bases and the J gene lost 4 bases, with 10 bases spanning the gap. The CDR3 is made up of 14 amino acids. The CDR3 bases are TGTGCCAGCAGCTTGGCCCTTACAGGCTATGGCTACACCTTC. Its protein product is CASSLALTGYGYTF.

The chain links TRBV19 to TRBJ1-2, with D perhaps TRBD1 (6 bases). This CDR3 has 12 residues. Per germline, CDR1 LNHDA and CDR2 SQIVND (reference sequence). The V and J ends lost 4 bases and 7 bases respectively, with 10 bases between them. This CDR3 reads CASSSGGPGYTF. CDR3 coding DNA: TGTGCCAGTAGTAGCGGGGGGCCTGGCTACACCTTC. Supplemented by reference TRBV19 and TRBJ1-2, the full variable domain reads DGGITQSPKYLFRKEGQNVTLSCEQNLNHDAMYWYRQDPGQGLRLIYYSQIVNDFQKGDIAEGYSVSREKKESFPLTVTSAQKNPTAFYLCASSSGGPGYTFGSGTRLTVV.

The rearrangement uses TRBV5-6 and TRBJ2-5; TRBD2 matches 8 bases. The CDR3 length is 16 residues. CDR1 is SGHDT and CDR2 is YYEEEE in the germline V gene. V was clipped by 5 bases and J by 5 bases; unmatched bases: 14. CDR3 bases: TGTGCCAGCAGTTCGGAGGGAGCGGGGGTACGGGAGACCCAGTACTTC. It codes for CASSSEGAGVRETQYF. Full variable domain (rest looked up from reference TRBV5-6 and TRBJ2-5): DAGVTQSPTHLIKTRGQQVTLRCSPKSGHDTVSWYQQALGQGPQFIFQYYEEEERQRGNFPDRFSGHQFPNYSSELNVNALLLGDSALYLCASSSEGAGVRETQYFGPGTRLLVL.

The chain joins TRBV7-7 to TRBJ2-1; TRBD1 aligns across 7 bases. Germline V gene data show CDR1 as SSHAT and CDR2 as FNYEAQ (reference sequence). The CDR3 sequence is 13 residues long. With 3 bases clipped from V and 12 bases from J, the junction kept 8 bases outside the gene matches. Here the CDR3 reads CASSFGEGALQFF. CDR3 sequence (DNA): TGTGCCAGCAGCTTTGGCGAGGGGGCCTTGCAGTTCTTC.